This T cell receptor beta chain emerged from a study of shared clonotypes between healthy human individuals (dated by TCRdb to between 2020 and 2021). For context, the study as a whole: A few men and two women, aged 18 to 49 years, made up the cohort. Leukapheresis yielded between about 0.8 and 8.9 billion PBMCs per donor. To increase sequencing depth and limit assay-specific biases, TCR repertoire library preparation and sequencing were carried out by different laboratories using diverse techniques. Per donor, three plates each were used for CD4 naive and CD4 memory, two for CD8 naive, and one for CD8 memory. To estimate repertoire size and how much clonotype sharing occurs between individuals, the study deeply sequenced the blood TCR repertoires of several healthy adults. On the study overall, not on this receptor specifically: Because the study included a small number of donors, the genetic and exposure-history diversity represented was limited. Naive subsets generally had larger estimated clonotype richness than memory subsets did. Sharing across several donors was observed for approximately 5% of naive CD4, over 3% of naive CD8, 2.3% of memory CD4, and around 0.42% of memory CD8 clonotypes. Compared with non-shared clonotypes, clonotypes shared by all four sorted-subset donors had higher generation probabilities. Based on pairwise subsampling, the degree of clonotype sharing among donors was expected to be affected by sequencing depth. Incomplete sequencing was indicated by rarefaction of sorted-subset datasets, despite the large sequencing depth. Sampling was restricted to blood, and TCR repertoires in tissue are likely to differ from TCR repertoires in blood.

The germline V gene supplies CDR1 MNHNS and CDR2 SASEGT. Spanning cysteine to phenylalanine, the CDR3 consists of 10 amino acids. CDR3 DNA only is kept here, 30 bases in frame from base 1. V sheds 7 bases and J sheds 6 bases, leaving 4 bases between their ends. The donors were healthy, HIV-negative adults with no recently reported acute infections or vaccinations. All donors were Caucasian adults living in Nashville, Tennessee, USA. Magnetic negative selection was used to enrich CD4+ T cells, after which naive cells were positively selected on CD45RA and the negative fraction became the memory subset. Blood was collected by leukapheresis, and PBMCs were isolated by Ficoll-Histopaque density gradient centrifugation and then cryopreserved in liquid nitrogen vapor phase. Analytical flow cytometry was used to check the purity and quantity of each magnetically sorted T cell population. From each sorted fraction, genomic DNA was isolated and quantified by UV absorbance on a Nanodrop 2000c.

Comments on this clone: The antigen it recognizes is unknown. Qualities for individual bases were not recorded, and no much larger clone is one base off.

TCR CDR3 regions were amplified from genomic DNA by multiplex PCR using the deep immunoSEQ assay. Extracted genomic DNA from each cell subset was spread evenly across all wells of several immunoSEQ 96-well plates, with each plate serving as a replicate. Each replicate PCR for sorted subsets received around 0.2 ug genomic DNA, equal to tens of thousands of T cell genomes. Purified libraries were quantified with a Qubit 3.0 fluorometer, sized on a Bioanalyzer 2100, and re-quantified with the KAPA Library Quantification kit. A separate single-read 150-cycle Illumina NextSeq 550 flow cell was used to sequence each immunoSEQ 96-well plate. The authors' pipeline ran thus. Because only junctional sequences without quality scores were contained in the immunoSEQ output, filtering matching that applied to full-length reads could not be performed. To assign V/J genes and CDR3, sequences were annotated using PyIR, a Python wrapper for IgBLAST v1.9, with IMGT germline references. Reads were removed for weak V/J assignments (E-value above 1e-6), missing CDR3, stop codons, out-of-frame junctions, or ambiguous translated residues. V3J clonotypes were defined by identical inferred V gene, J gene, and CDR3 amino acid sequence. Percentage overlap between repertoires was computed as shared unique clonotypes divided by the size of the smaller repertoire. RTK rarefaction, the Chao1 estimator, and Recon v2.1 estimates of unobserved clonotypes were used to assess repertoire richness. For all TCRbeta clonotypes obtained by the gDNA method from a few donors, generation probabilities were computed with OLGA. The source is immuneACCESS, and TCRdb retained only in-frame sequences with V and J called. Part of the clones is not carried over; for the studies checked, unresolved V genes explain less than half of this, and the remainder is unexplained. V, J and clone size derive from that table, while D and trimming were established from the DNA sequence. The sample table contains hundreds of thousands of clones; only one count was recorded for around 73% of them. The top ten clones comprise around 1.7% of the sample.

What was sequenced was memory CD4+ T cells sorted from blood. The sample's cell subset or site, from its label and the paper: CD45RA-negative fraction. The V and J genes are TRBV6-1 and TRBJ1-5; the D gene remains uncertain. This clonotype was sampled from a woman aged 30 to 39 in good health. Here is the DNA: TGTGCCAGCAATGTTCAGCCCCAGCATTTT. The encoded protein is CASNVQPQHF.